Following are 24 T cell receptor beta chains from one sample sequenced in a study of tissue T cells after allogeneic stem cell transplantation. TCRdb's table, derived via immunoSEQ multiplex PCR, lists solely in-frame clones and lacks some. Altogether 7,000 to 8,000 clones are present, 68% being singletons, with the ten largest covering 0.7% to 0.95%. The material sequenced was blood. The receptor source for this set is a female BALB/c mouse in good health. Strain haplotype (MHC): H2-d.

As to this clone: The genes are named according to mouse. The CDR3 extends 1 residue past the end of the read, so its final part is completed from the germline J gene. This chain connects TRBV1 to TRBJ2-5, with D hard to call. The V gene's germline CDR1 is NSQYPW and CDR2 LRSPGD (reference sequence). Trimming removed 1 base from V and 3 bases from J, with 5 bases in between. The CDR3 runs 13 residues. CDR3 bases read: TGCACCTGCAGTGCAGGTCAGCAAGACACCCAGTAC. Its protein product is CTCSAGQQDTQY. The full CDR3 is CTCSAGQQDTQYF.

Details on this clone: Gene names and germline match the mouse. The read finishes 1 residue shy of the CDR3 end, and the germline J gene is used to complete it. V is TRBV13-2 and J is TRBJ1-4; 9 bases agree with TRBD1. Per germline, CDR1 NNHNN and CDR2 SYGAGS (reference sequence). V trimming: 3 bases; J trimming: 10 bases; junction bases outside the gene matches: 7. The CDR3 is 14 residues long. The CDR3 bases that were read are TGTGCCAGCGGTGGTACAGGGGGCGCTGGAAGATTATTT. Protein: CASGGTGGAGRLF. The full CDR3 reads CASGGTGGAGRLFF.

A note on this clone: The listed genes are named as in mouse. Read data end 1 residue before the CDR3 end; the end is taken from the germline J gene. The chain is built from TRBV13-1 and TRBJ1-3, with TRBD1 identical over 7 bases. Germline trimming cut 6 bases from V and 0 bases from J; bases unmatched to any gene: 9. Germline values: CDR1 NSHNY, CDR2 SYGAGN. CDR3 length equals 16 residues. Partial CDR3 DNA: TGTGCCAGCACCCCTCCAGGGGGGTCTTCTGGAAATACGCTCTAT. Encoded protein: CASTPPGGSSGNTLY. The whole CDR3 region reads CASTPPGGSSGNTLYF.

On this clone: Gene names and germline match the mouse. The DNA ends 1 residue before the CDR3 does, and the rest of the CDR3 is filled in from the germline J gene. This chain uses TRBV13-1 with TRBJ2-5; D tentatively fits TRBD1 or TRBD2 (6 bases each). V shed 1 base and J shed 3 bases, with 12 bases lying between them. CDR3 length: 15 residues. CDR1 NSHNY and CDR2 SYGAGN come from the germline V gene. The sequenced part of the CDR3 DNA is TGTGCCAGCAGTGATTATGCGGGGGCGCAAGACACCCAGTAC. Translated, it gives CASSDYAGAQDTQY. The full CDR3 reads CASSDYAGAQDTQYF.

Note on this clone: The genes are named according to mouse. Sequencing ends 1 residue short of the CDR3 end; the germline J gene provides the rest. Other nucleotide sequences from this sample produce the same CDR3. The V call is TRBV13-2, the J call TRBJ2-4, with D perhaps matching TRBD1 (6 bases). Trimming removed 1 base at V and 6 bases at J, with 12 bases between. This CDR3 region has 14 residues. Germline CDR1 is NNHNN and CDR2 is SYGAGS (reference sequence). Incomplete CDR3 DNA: TGTGCCAGCGGTGATCCGGACAGCAAGAACACCTTGTAC. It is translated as CASGDPDSKNTLY. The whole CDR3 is CASGDPDSKNTLYF.

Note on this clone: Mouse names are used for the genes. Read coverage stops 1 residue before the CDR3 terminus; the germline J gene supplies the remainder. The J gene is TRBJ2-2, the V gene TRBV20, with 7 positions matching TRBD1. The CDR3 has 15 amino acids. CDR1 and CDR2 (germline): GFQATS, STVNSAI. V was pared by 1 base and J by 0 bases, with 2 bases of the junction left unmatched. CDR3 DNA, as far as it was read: TGTGGTGCTAGGGCCGGGACAGCAAACACCGGGCAGCTCTAC. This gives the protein CGARAGTANTGQLY. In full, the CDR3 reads CGARAGTANTGQLYF.

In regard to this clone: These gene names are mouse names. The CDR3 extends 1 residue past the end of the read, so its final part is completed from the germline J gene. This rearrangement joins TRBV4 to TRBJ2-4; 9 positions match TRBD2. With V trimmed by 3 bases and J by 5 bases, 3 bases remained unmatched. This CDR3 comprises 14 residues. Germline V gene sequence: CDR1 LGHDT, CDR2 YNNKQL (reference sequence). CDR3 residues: CASSYGTGLNTLYF. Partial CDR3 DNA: TGTGCCAGCAGCTACGGGACTGGGCTAAACACCTTGTAC.

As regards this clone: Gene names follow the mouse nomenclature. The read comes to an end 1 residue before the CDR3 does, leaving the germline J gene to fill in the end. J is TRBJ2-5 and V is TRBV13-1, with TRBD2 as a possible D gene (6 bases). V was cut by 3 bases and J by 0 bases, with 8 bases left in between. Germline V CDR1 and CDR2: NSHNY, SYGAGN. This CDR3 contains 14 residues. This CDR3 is CASSVTGNQDTQYF. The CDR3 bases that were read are TGTGCCAGCAGTGTGACTGGTAACCAAGACACCCAGTAC.

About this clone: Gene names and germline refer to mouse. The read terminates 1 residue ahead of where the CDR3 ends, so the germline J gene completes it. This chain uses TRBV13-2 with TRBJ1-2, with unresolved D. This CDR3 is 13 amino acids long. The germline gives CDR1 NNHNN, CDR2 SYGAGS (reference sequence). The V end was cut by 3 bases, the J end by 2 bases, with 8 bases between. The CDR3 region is CASGGPSNSDYTF. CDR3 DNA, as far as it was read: TGTGCCAGCGGTGGGCCCTCTAACTCCGACTACACC.

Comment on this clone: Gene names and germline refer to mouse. The CDR3 DNA, read in part, is TGTGCCAGCAGCCATCACAGGAGAAACACAGAAGTCTTC. It yields the protein CASSHHRRNTEVF. The entire CDR3 reads CASSHHRRNTEVFF. The rearrangement joins TRBV5 to TRBJ1-1; the D gene is possibly TRBD1 (5 bases). The sequence runs out 1 residue before the end of the CDR3; the remainder is reconstructed from the germline J gene. The CDR3 contains 14 residues. Trimming took off 3 bases at V and 1 base at J, with 9 bases between the two ends. Germline-derived CDR1 and CDR2 are LGHNA and YNLKQL (reference sequence).

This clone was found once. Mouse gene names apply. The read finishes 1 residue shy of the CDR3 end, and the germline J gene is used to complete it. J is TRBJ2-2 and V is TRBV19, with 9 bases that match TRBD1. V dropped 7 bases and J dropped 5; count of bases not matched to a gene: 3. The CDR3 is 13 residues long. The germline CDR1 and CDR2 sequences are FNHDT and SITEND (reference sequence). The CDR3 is CASWTGETGQLYF. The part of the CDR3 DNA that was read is TGTGCCAGCTGGACAGGGGAGACCGGGCAGCTCTAC.

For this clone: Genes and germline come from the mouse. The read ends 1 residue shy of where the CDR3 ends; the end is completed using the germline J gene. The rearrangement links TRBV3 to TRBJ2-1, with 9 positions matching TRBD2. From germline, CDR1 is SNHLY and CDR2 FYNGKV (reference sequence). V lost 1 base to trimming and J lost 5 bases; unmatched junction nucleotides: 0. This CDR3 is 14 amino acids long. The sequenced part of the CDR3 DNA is TGTGCCAGCAGCTTAGACTGGGGGGATGCTGAGCAGTTC. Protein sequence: CASSLDWGDAEQF. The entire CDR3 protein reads CASSLDWGDAEQFF.

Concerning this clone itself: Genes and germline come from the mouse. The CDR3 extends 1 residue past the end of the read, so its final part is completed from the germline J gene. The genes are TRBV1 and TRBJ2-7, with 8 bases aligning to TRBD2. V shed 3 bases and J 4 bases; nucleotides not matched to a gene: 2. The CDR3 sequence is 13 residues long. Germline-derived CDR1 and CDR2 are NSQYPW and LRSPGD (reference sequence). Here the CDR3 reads CTCSAGGVYEQYF. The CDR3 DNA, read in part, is TGCACCTGCAGTGCTGGGGGGGTATATGAACAGTAC.

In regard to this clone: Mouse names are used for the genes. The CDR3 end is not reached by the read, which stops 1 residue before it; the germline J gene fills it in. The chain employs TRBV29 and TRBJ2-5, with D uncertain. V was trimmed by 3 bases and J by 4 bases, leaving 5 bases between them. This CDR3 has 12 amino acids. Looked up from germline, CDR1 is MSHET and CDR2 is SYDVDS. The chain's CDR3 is CASSFSEDTQYF. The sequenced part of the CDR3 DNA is TGTGCTAGCAGTTTCAGTGAAGACACCCAGTAC.

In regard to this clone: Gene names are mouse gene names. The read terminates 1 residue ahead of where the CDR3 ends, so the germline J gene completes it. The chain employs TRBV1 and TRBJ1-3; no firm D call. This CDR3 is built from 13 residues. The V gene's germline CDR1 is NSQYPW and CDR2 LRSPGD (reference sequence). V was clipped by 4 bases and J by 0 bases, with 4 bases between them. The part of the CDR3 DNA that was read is TGCACCTGCAGTGTGGATTCTGGAAATACGCTCTAT. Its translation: CTCSVDSGNTLY. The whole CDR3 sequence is CTCSVDSGNTLYF.

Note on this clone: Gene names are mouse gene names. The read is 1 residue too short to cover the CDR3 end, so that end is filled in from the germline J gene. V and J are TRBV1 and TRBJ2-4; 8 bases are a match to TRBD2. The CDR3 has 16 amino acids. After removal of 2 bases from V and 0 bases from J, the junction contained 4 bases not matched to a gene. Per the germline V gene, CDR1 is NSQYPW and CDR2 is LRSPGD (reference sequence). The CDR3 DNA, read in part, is TGCACCTGCAGTGCAAGACTGGGGAGTAGTCAAAACACCTTGTAC. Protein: CTCSARLGSSQNTLY. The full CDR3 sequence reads CTCSARLGSSQNTLYF. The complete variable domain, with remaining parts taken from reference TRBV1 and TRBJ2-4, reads VTLLEQNPRWRLVPRGQAVNLRCILKNSQYPWMSWYQQDLQKQLQWLFTLRSPGDKEVKSLPGADYLATRVTDTELRLQVANMSQGRTLYCTCSARLGSSQNTLYFGAGTRLSVL.

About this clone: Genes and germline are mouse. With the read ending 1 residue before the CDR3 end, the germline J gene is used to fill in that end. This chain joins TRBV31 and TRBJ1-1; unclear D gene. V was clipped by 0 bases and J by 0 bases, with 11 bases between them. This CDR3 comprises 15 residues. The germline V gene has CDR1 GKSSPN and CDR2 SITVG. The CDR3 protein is CAWSLSISPNTEVFF. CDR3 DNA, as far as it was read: TGTGCCTGGAGTCTATCGATCAGCCCAAACACAGAAGTCTTC.

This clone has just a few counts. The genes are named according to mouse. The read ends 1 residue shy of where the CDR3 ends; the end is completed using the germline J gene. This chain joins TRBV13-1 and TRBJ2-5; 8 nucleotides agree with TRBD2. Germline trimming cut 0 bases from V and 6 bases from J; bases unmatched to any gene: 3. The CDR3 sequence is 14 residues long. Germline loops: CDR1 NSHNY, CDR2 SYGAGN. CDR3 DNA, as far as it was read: TGTGCCAGCAGTGATGCTCTGGGGGGTGACACCCAGTAC. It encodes CASSDALGGDTQY. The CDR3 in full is CASSDALGGDTQYF.

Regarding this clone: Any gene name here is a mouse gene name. The DNA read from the CDR3 is TGTGCCAGCAGTGATGGAGGGGGGGGGCGCCTTGCTGAGCAGTTC. Its translation: CASSDGGGGRLAEQF. The complete CDR3 protein is CASSDGGGGRLAEQFF. The rearrangement uses TRBV13-3 and TRBJ2-1; 8 bases map to TRBD2. The read ends 1 residue shy of where the CDR3 ends; the end is completed using the germline J gene. The CDR3 runs 16 residues. Trimming removed 0 bases from V and 6 bases from J; junction bases left unmatched: 8. Germline CDR1 is NNHDY and CDR2 is SYVADS.

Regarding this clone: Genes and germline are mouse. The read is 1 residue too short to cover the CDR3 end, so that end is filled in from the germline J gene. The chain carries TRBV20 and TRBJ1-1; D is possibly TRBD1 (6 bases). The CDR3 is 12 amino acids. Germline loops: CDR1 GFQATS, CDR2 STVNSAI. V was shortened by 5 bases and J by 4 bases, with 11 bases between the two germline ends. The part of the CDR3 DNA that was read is TGTGGTGCTCACAGGGACGGCACAGAAGTCTTC. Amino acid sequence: CGAHRDGTEVF. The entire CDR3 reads CGAHRDGTEVFF. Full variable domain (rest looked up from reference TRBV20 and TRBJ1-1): GALVYQYPRRTICKSGTSMRMECQAVGFQATSVAWYRQSPQKTFELIALSTVNSAIKYEQNFTQEKFPISHPNLSFSSMTVLNAYLEDRGLYLCGAHRDGTEVFFGKGTRLTVV.

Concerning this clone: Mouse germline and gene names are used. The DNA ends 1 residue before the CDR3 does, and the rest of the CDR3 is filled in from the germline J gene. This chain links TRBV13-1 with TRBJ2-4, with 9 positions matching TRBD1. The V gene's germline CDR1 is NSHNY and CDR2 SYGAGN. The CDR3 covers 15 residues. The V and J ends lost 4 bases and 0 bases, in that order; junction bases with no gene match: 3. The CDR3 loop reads CASSKTGGSQNTLYF. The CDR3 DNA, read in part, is TGTGCCAGCAGTAAGACAGGGGGGAGTCAAAACACCTTGTAC.

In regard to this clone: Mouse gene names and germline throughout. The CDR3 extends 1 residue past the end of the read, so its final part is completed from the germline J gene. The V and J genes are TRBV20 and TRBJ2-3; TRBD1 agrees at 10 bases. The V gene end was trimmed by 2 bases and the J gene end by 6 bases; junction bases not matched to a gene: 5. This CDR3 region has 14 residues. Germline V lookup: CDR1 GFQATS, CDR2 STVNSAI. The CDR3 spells CGARRPGQGETLYF. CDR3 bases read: TGTGGTGCTAGGAGGCCGGGACAGGGGGAAACGCTGTAT. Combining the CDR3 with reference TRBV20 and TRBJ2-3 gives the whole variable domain GALVYQYPRRTICKSGTSMRMECQAVGFQATSVAWYRQSPQKTFELIALSTVNSAIKYEQNFTQEKFPISHPNLSFSSMTVLNAYLEDRGLYLCGARRPGQGETLYFGSGTRLTVL.

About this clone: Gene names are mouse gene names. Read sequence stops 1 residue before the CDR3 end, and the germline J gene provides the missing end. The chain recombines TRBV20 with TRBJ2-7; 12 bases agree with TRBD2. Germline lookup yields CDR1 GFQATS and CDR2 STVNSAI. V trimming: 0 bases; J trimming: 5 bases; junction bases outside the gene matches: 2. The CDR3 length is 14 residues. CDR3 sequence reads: CGAREDWGGDEQYF. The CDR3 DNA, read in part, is TGTGGTGCTAGGGAAGACTGGGGGGGCGATGAACAGTAC.

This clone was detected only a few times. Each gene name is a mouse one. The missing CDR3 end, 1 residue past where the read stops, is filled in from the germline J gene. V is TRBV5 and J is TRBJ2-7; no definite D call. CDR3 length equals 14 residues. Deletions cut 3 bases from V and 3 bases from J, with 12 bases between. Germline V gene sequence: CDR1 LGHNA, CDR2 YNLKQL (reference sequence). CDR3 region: CASSHDSSNYEQYF. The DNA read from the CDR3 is TGTGCCAGCAGCCACGACTCATCTAACTATGAACAGTAC.